This is a list of T cell receptor beta chains from one sample in a study of Graves' ophthalmopathy and Graves' hyperthyroidism. TCRdb called the multiplex PCR reads again in MiXCR, with one record for every CDR3 protein. The data show about 700,000 distinct CDR3 sequences, with 40% seen just once and approximately 43% held by the top ten. Specimen: peripheral blood. Receptors were obtained from an adult man with Graves' ophthalmopathy. Each CDR3 is given with its conserved first and last residue. A D gene is named only where the DNA matches it firmly. Not every row has a clone size; where given, it reads once, few, many or a size class.

TGTGCCAGCAGCTTAGGGTGGGGCTCGGGTTACGAGCAGTACTTC	CASSLGWGSGYEQYF	TRBV7-9	.	.	TRBJ2-7
TGTGCCAGCAGCCTAGACGGGGACAGTTCCTACGAGCAGTACTTC	CASSLDGDSSYEQYF	TRBV7-2	many	TRBD1	TRBJ2-7
TGCAGCCAAGCCCTTTCGTACGAGCAGTACTTC	CSQALSYEQYF	TRBV29-1	.	.	TRBJ2-7
TGTGCCACCAGTGACCCAGGGACAGGTGGAAACAATCAGCATTTT	CATSDPGTGGNNQHF	TRBV24-1	.	TRBD1	TRBJ1-5
TGTGCCAGCAGCTTAAGCGGGGGGAACACCGGGGAGCTGTTTTTT	CASSLSGGNTGELFF	TRBV25-1	many	TRBD2	TRBJ2-2
TGTGCCAGCAGTTACGTAGGACAGGGCCAAGAGACCCAGTACTTC	CASSYVGQGQETQYF	TRBV10-3	.	TRBD1	TRBJ2-5
TGCAGTGCTGCCGACCAAGAGACCCAGTACTTC	CSAADQETQYF	TRBV20-1	.	.	TRBJ2-5
TGCAGTGCTAGAGATAAGGAACAGAGGGGGTATGGCTACACCTTC	CSARDKEQRGYGYTF	TRBV20-1	.	.	TRBJ1-2
TGCAGCGTAGGGGACAGCCTCCAAGAGACCCAGTACTTC	CSVGDSLQETQYF	TRBV29-1	.	TRBD1	TRBJ2-5
TGTGCCAGTCAAGGGGGAATGAACACTGAAGCTTTCTTT	CASQGGMNTEAFF	TRBV25-1	.	.	TRBJ1-1
TGTGCCAGCAGTGAAGCGGGGACAGGCGTTGAAAAACTGTTTTTT	CASSEAGTGVEKLFF	TRBV6-1	.	TRBD1	TRBJ1-4
TGTGCCAGCAGTACCTGGGACAACCAAGAGACCCAGTACTTC	CASSTWDNQETQYF	TRBV11-2	.	.	TRBJ2-5
TGTGCCAGTGCCCAGCCGGGTCGTGCGCAGTACTTC	CASAQPGRAQYF	TRBV25-1	many	.	TRBJ2-7
TGCAGCGCACAGGCGGGGAATCAGCCCCAGCATTTT	CSAQAGNQPQHF	TRBV29-1	.	.	TRBJ1-5
TGTGCCAGCAGCTTAGGGAGCCTCCCCCAGGAGGTGACCTTC	CASSLGSLPQEVTF	TRBV7-9	many	.	TRBJ1-2
TGTGCCAGTAGCCCGGGGGACAGGGGATCTGGGGCCAACGTCCTGACTTTC	CASSPGDRGSGANVLTF	TRBV19	few	TRBD1	TRBJ2-6
TGCAGTGCTAGAGATTTAGTAAGCTTCCAAGAGACCCAGTACTTC	CSARDLVSFQETQYF	TRBV20-1	.	.	TRBJ2-5
TGTGCCAGTAGTCCCAAGACCGGTTCACCCCTCCACTTT	CASSPKTGSPLHF	TRBV19	many	.	TRBJ1-6
TGTGCCAGCAGTACTACGGGGCAGAAAGACACCCTAGATAATGAAAAACTGTCTTTT	CASSTTGQKDTLDNEKLSF	TRBV7-9	.	.	TRBJ1-4
TGTGCCAGTAGTATCATGCAGGGAGGTAGCGGCTACACCTTC	CASSIMQGGSGYTF	TRBV19	.	.	TRBJ1-2
TGCGCCAGCAGCGCCACAGGGTATCGTAATTCACCCCTCCACTTT	CASSATGYRNSPLHF	TRBV7-9	.	.	TRBJ1-6
TGCGCCGGACGCACTAGCGGGAGTAGTGAGCAGTTCTTC	CAGRTSGSSEQFF	TRBV10-2	.	TRBD2	TRBJ2-1
TGTGCCAGCAGCTTAACTCCGGGAGGAGGGGATACGCAGTATTTT	CASSLTPGGGDTQYF	TRBV7-9	.	TRBD2	TRBJ2-3
TGTGCTAGCGACGGGGGCATGACTGAAGCTTTCTTT	CASDGGMTEAFF	TRBV9	.	.	TRBJ1-1
TGTGCCAGCAGTGAACTCGGGACAAGGCTTCACTCTGGAAACACCATATATTTT	CASSELGTRLHSGNTIYF	TRBV25-1	.	.	TRBJ1-3
TGTGCCACCAGCACCCTCCGCGGGGGGCAGGCTTATTTT	CATSTLRGGQAYF	TRBV15	.	TRBD2	TRBJ2-3